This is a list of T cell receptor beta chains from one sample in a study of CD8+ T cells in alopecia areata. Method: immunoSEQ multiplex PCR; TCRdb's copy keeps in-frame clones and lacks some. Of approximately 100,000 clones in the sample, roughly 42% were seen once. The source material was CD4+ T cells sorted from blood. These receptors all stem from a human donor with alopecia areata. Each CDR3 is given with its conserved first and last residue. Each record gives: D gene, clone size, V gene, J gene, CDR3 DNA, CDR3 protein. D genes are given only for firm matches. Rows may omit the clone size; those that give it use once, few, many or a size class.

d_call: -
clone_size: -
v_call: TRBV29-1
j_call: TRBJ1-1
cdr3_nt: TGCAGCGTCCGACGGGACTCTAGTGCGAACACTGAAGCTTTCTTT
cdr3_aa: CSVRRDSSANTEAFF

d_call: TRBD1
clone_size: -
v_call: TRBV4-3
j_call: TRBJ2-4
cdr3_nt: TGCGCCAGCAGCCAAGATTTTTCAGGGGGAGCCAAAAACATTCAGTACTTC
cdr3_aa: CASSQDFSGGAKNIQYF

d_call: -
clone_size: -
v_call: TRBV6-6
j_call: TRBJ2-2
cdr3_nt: TGTGCCAGCAAGACCGGGACACACACCGGGGAGCTGTTTTTT
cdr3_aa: CASKTGTHTGELFF

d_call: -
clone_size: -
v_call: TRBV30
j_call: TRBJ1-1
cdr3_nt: TGTGCCTGGCGGAAGAGATTGGCTTTCTTT
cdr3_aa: CAWRKRLAFF

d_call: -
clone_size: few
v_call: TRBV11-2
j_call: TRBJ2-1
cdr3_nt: TGTGCCAGCAGCATCGAGAGGAGCGGTGAGCAGTTCTTC
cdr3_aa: CASSIERSGEQFF

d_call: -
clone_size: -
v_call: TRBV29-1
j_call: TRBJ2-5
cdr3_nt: TGCAGCGTCAGGGGTAATCAAGAGACCCAGTACTTC
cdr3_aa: CSVRGNQETQYF

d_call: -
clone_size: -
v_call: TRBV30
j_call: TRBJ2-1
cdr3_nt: TGTGCCTGGACGAGGAGCTCCTACAATGAGCAGTTCTTC
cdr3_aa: CAWTRSSYNEQFF

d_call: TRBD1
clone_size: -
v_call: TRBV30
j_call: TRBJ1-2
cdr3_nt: TGTGCCTGGAACCAGGGACAGGCGTATGGCTACACCTTC
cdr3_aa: CAWNQGQAYGYTF

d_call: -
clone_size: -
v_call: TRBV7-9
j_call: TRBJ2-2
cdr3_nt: TGTGCCAGCAGCTCAGCCAGGTGGTTTCGACCAACCGGGGAGCTGTTTTTT
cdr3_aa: CASSSARWFRPTGELFF

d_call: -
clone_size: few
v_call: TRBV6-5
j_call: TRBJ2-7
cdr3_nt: TGTGCCAGCAGTCACAGGGTAAGCGGCTCCTACGAGCAGTACTTC
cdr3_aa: CASSHRVSGSYEQYF

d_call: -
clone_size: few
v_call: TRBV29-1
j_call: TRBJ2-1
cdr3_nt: TGCAGCGTTGACGGGACGCGCAATGAGCAGTTCTTC
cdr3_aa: CSVDGTRNEQFF

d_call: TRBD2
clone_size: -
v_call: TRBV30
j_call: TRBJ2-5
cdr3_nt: TGTGCCTGGAGCCTTTGGGGAGCGGGGCTACAAGAGACCCAGTACTTC
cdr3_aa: CAWSLWGAGLQETQYF